This T cell receptor (beta chain) was retrieved from a study of T cells after yellow fever vaccination. General study findings and limits: The secondary T-cell response peaked on day 5, not day 15, but was weaker.

Trimming removed 5 bases at V and 0 bases at J, with 8 bases between. The CDR3 has 13 amino acids. Germline V lookup: CDR1 DFQATT, CDR2 SNEGSKA (reference sequence). This clonotype was counted at least ten times. Antigen: not known. It was through 5'RACE template switching that TCR cDNA was made, with a universal primer site and UMIs added. TCRdb passed the 5' RACE reads through MiXCR, listing each CDR3 protein once. The table includes under 300,000 distinct CDR3 sequences, approximately 6.7% detected once. This receptor was identified in a man aged 25 to 40 who received the YFV17D yellow fever vaccine. This sample comprised CD4+ T cells sorted from PBMCs, obtained on the day of the yellow fever booster vaccination. V is TRBV20-1 and J is TRBJ1-3, with D unresolved. The CDR3 loop is CSAPGGSGNTIYF. The CDR3, as DNA: TGCAGTGCTCCGGGAGGCTCTGGAAACACCATATATTTT.